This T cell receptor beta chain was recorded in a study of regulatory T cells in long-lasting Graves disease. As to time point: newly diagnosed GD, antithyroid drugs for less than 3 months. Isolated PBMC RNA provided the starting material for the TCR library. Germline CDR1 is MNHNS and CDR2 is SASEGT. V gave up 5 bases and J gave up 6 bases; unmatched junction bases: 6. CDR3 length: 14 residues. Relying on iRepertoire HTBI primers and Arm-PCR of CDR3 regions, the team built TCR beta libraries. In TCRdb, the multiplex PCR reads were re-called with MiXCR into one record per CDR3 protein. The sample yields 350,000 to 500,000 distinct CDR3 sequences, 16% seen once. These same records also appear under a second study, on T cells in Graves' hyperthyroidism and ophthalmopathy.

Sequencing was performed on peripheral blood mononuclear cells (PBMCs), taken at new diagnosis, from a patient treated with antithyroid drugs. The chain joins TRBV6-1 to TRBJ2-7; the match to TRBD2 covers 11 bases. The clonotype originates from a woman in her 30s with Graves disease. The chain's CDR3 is CASSQGLAAGEQYF. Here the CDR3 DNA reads TGTGCCAGCAGTCAGGGACTAGCGGCCGGCGAGCAGTACTTC.